These 13 T cell receptor beta chains were all obtained from the same sample, sequenced in a study of blood T cells in healthy people across ages. It was with a sample-barcoded 5' primer and a J-beta primer mix that a second PCR of about 6 to 11 cycles was run. TCRdb analysed the 5' RACE reads with MiXCR anew, one entry per CDR3 protein. This table has around 820,000 distinct CDR3 sequences, around 25% appearing once. The sample was also linked to a second study, of T cells of mothers and their children.

Sequenced input: blood. These receptors all stem from a boy younger than 18 in good health.

This clonotype showed up just a few times. V gene TRBV6-6 combines with J gene TRBJ1-4; a possible D gene is TRBD1 (5 bases). From germline, CDR1 is MNHNY and CDR2 SVGAGI (reference sequence). There are 14 residues in the CDR3. Trimming left V 2 bases short and J 6 bases short, with 10 bases between. CDR3 DNA: TGTGCCAGCAGTTACGATGCCAGGGATGAAAAACTGTTTTTT. Translation: CASSYDARDEKLFF.

The rearrangement links TRBV5-5 to TRBJ2-7; 7 nucleotides line up with TRBD1. Looked up from germline, CDR1 is SGHKS and CDR2 is YYEKEE (reference sequence). V was pared by 0 bases and J by 0 bases, with 3 bases of the junction left unmatched. The CDR3 loop spans 15 amino acids. The CDR3 spells CASSLGTGHSYEQYF. Here the CDR3 DNA reads TGTGCCAGCAGCTTGGGGACAGGCCACTCCTACGAGCAGTACTTC.

This clonotype was seen a handful of times. The chain couples TRBV20-1 to TRBJ2-3, with D possibly matching TRBD1 (6 bases). This CDR3 has 14 residues. Germline CDR1 reads DFQATT; CDR2 reads SNEGSKA (reference sequence). The germline V and J ends were trimmed by 5 bases and 2 bases, with 14 bases remaining between them. As DNA, the CDR3 is TGCAGTGCTTACAGGAACAGGGACACAGATACGCAGTATTTT. Its protein product is CSAYRNRDTDTQYF.

V and J are TRBV4-1 and TRBJ2-2; 8 bases align to TRBD2. Germline V gene lookup returns CDR1 MGHRA and CDR2 YSYEKL. The CDR3 contains 18 residues. V was clipped by 1 base and J by 6 bases; unmatched bases: 13. The CDR3 sequence is CASSQGPEGGLGAGELFF. In DNA form, the CDR3 reads TGCGCCAGCAGCCAAGGGCCAGAGGGGGGACTAGGCGCCGGGGAGCTGTTTTTT.

The V gene is TRBV28, the J gene TRBJ2-2; 9 bases match TRBD2. J lost 12 bases, V lost 8 bases, and 7 bases had no gene match. Germline CDR1 reads MDHEN; CDR2 reads SYDVKM. The CDR3 spans 12 residues. The CDR3 DNA reads as TGTGCCAGCGGCGGGGGGGACCGTCAGCTGTTTTTT. Protein sequence: CASGGGDRQLFF.

V usage is TRBV5-1 and J usage is TRBJ2-7; D is perhaps TRBD1 (6 bases). The V gene's germline CDR1 is SGHRS and CDR2 YFSETQ. V was trimmed by 4 bases and J by 3 bases, leaving 14 bases between them. The CDR3 covers 14 residues. As DNA, the CDR3 is TGCGCCAGCAGCACCAGGGGATACCACTACGAGCAGTACTTC. Translation gives CASSTRGYHYEQYF.

The rearrangement links TRBV27 to TRBJ1-5, with TRBD1 matching 7 bases. This CDR3 spans 13 amino acids. V was clipped by 6 bases and J by 6 bases; unmatched bases: 5. Germline loops: CDR1 MNHEY, CDR2 SMNVEV (reference sequence). The CDR3 is CASSTGDTQPQHF. In DNA, the CDR3 is TGTGCCAGCAGCACAGGGGATACTCAGCCCCAGCATTTT.

The rearrangement links TRBV20-1 to TRBJ2-5; TRBD2 aligns across 8 bases. The end of the DNA aligns better with TRBJ2-1, so the J call may be wrong. The CDR3 extends over 14 amino acids. Germline V lookup: CDR1 DFQATT, CDR2 SNEGSKA (reference sequence). The CDR3 region has the DNA TGCAGTGCTTTACGGGGGGGCCTTAACAATGAGCAGTTCTTC. Protein product: CSALRGGLNNEQFF.

This rearrangement joins TRBV2 to TRBJ1-1; weak D call: TRBD1 (5 bases). Trimming took off 11 bases at V and 5 bases at J, with 18 bases between the two ends. Germline CDR1 SNHLY, CDR2 FYNNEI. The CDR3 covers 13 residues. This chain's CDR3 is CAGEREGRTEAFF. CDR3 sequence (DNA): TGTGCCGGCGAGAGGGAGGGGAGGACTGAAGCTTTCTTT.

This clonotype appeared a few times. The gene calls are TRBV20-1 and TRBJ1-1; TRBD1 matches 10 bases. The CDR3 spans 16 residues. The germline gives CDR1 DFQATT, CDR2 SNEGSKA (reference sequence). J gave up 1 base and V 6 bases, and 11 bases lay outside the gene matches. The CDR3, as DNA: TGCAGTGCCCAACCCGGGACAGGGGAGAAGAACACTGAAGCTTTCTTT. Translating gives CSAQPGTGEKNTEAFF.

This clonotype was counted only a few times. This chain uses TRBV27 with TRBJ1-5; 8 bases are shared with TRBD1. The V and J ends lost 4 bases and 3 bases, in that order; junction bases with no gene match: 5. CDR3 length equals 15 residues. CDR1 is MNHEY and CDR2 is SMNVEV in the germline V gene (reference sequence). CDR3 amino acids: CASSYTTGVNQPQHF. In nucleotides, the CDR3 is TGTGCCAGCAGTTATACGACAGGGGTCAATCAGCCCCAGCATTTT.

The V and J genes are TRBV7-9 and TRBJ1-3; possibly TRBD1 for D (5 bases). The CDR3 has 14 residues. Trimming shortened V by 5 bases and J by 6 bases, and 14 bases separated the two germline ends. Germline values: CDR1 SEHNR, CDR2 FQNEAQ (reference sequence). CDR3 amino acids: CASSPGLPLNTIYF. For the CDR3, the DNA is TGTGCCAGCAGCCCGGGACTCCCGCTAAACACCATATATTTT. Combining the CDR3 with reference TRBV7-9 and TRBJ1-3 gives the whole variable domain DTGVSQNPRHKITKRGQNVTFRCDPISEHNRLYWYRQTLGQGPEFLTYFQNEAQLEKSRLLSDRFSAERPKGSFSTLEIQRTEQGDSAMYLCASSPGLPLNTIYFGEGSWLTVV.

V gene TRBV7-9 combines with J gene TRBJ2-6; 9 bases are a match to TRBD1. The germline V gene has CDR1 SEHNR and CDR2 FQNEAQ (reference sequence). The CDR3 sequence is 16 residues long. Germline trimming cut 4 bases from V and 3 bases from J; bases unmatched to any gene: 4. In DNA form, the CDR3 reads TGTGCCAGCAGCTCCGGGACAGGGTTTGGGGCCAACGTCCTGACTTTC. This codes for CASSSGTGFGANVLTF.